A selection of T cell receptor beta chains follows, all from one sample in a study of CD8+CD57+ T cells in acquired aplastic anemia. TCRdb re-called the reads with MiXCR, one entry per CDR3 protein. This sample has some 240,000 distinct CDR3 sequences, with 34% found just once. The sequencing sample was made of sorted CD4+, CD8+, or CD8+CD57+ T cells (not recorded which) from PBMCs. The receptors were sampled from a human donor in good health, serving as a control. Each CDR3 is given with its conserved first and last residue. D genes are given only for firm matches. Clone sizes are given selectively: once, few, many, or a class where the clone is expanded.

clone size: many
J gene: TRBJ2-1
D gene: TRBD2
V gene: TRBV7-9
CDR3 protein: CASSLALAGGEQFF

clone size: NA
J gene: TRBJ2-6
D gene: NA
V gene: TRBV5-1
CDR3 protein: CASSPGPITEGGNVLTF

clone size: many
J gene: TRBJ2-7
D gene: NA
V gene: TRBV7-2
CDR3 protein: CASSLPGLGSSHEQYF

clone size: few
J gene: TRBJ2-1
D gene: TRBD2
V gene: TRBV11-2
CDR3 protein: CASSFTSGRADNEQFF

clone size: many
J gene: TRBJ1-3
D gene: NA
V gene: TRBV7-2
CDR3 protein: CASTRPGNTIYF

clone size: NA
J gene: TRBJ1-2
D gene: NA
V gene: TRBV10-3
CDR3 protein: CAISESGSYGYTF

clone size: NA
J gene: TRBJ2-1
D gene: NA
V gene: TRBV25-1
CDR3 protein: CASSEEYGLREQFF

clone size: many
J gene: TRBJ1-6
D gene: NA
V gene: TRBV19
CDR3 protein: CASSITGATNSPLHF

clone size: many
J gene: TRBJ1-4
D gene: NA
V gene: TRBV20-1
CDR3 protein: CSARDRQGSEKLFF

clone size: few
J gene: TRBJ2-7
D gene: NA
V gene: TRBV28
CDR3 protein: CASSLFLSIVDRLSYEQYF

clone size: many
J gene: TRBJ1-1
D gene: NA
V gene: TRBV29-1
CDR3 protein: CSEVRDTNTEAFF

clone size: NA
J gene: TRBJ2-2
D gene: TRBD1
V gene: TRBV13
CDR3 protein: CASSSRTGVGELFF

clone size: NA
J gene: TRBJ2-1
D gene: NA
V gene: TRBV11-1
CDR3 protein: CASSTERPSDEQFF

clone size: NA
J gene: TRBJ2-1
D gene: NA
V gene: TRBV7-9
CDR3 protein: CASSSGESSYNEQFF

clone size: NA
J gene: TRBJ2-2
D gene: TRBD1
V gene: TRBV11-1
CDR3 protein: CASSLGQGSNTGELFF

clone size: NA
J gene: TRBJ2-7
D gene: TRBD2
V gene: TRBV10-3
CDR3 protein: CASSTGTSLFYEQYF

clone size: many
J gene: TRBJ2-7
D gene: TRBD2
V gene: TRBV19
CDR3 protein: CASSRGLAGPHEQYF

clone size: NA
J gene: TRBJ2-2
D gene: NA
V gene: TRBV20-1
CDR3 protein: CSASRWTGGLFF

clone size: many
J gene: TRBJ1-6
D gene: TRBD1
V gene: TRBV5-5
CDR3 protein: CASSLDGQGYSPLHF

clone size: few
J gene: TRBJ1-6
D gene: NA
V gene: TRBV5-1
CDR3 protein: CASSLGPLIMGPTVSPLHF

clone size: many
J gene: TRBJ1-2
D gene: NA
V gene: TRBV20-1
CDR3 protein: CSARVGQRYTF

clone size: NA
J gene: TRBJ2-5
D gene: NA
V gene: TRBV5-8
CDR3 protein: CASSYTGTWQETQYF

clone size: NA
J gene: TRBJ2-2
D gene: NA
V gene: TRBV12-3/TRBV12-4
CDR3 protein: CASSARATGTGELFF

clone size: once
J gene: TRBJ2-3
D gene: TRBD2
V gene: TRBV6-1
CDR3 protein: CASSVTSGGASDTQYF

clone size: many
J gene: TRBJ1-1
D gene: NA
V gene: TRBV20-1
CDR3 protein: CSARDRRANTEAFF

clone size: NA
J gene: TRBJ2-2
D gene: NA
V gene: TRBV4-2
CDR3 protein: CASSQNGGKNTGELFF

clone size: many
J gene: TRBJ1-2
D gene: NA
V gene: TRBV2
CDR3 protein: CASSPTAAASYGYTF

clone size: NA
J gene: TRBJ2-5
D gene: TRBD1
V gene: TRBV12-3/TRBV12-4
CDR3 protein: CASRPTGGETRYF

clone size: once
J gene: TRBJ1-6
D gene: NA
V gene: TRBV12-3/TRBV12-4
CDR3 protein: CASKKGGQNNSPLHF

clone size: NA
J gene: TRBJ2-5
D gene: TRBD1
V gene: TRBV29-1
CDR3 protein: CSVVYVGQLQETQYF

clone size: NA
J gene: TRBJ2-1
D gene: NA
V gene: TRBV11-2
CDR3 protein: CASSFRHQGSYNEQFF

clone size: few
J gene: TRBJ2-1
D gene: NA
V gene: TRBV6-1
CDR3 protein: CASRRDSYNEQFF

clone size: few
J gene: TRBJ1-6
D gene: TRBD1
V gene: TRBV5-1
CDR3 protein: CATGTGASPLHF

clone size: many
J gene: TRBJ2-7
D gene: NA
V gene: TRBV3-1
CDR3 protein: CASSQVDEQYF

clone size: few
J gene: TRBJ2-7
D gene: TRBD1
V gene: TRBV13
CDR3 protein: CASSLLGQGTYEQYF

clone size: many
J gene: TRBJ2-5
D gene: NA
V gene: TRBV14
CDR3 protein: CASSHLAQGRETQYF

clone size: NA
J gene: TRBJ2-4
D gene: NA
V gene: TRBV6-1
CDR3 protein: CASRGAAKNIQYF

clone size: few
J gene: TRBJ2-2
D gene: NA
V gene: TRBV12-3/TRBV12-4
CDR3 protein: CASRLPQANTGELFF

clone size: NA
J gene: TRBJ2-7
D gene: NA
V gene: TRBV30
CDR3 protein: CAWSVLDPHEQYF

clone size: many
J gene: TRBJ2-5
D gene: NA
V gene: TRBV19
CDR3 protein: CASSPRVQETQYF

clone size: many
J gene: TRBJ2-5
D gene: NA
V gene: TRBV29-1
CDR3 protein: CSVEVQGWETQYF

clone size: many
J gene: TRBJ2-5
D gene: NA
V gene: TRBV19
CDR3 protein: CASRGTGLLETQYF

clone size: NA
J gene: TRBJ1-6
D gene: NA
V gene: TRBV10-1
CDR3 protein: CASPARNNSPLHF

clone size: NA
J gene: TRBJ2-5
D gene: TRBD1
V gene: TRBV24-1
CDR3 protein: CATSDPGGRETQYF

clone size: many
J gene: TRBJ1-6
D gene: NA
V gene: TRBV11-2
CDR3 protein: CASRRPGTGSNSPLHF

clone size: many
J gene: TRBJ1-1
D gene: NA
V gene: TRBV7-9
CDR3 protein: CASSLVLGLLNNTEAFF

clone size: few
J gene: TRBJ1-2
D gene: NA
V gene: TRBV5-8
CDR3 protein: CASSLGQADGYTF

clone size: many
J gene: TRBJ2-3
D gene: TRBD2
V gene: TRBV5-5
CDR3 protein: CASSLGLAVTDTQYF

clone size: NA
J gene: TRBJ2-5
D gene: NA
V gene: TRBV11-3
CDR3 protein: CASSLGGRANQEAQYF

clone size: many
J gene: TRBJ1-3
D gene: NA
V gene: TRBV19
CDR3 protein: CASSRPSGNTIYF

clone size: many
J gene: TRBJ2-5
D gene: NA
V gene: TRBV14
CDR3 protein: CASSQVPSGTQYF

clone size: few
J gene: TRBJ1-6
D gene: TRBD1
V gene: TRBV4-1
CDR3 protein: CASSQAPLGQGFHSPLHF

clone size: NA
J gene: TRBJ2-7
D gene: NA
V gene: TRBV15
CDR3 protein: CATSREVGDGPYKQYF

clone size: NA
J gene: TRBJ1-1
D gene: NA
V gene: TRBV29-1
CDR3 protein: CAWSVSSNTEAFF

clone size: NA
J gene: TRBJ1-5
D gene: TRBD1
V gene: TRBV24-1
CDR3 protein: CATSDSRDRDNQPQHF